This TCR beta chain was observed in a study of quantifying T cell responses using KT2 cells. About the research overall: RNA was reverse transcribed with TCR alpha and beta constant-region primers.

An oligo carrying a UMI was ligated to the cDNA 3' end. The first PCR ran roughly 4 cycles with an equimolar RC1.1 and RC1.2 beta primer mix. From the UMI-ligation and nested PCR reads, TCRdb called clonotypes with MiXCR, one entry per CDR3 protein. The sample contains approximately 46,000 distinct CDR3 sequences, approximately 10% of which appear only once. The CDR3 has 17 amino acids. The sequencing sample was made of PBMCs spiked with cells of the T cell clone KT2. The rearrangement joins TRBV21-1 to TRBJ2-7; TRBD2 is taken as the D call from the table, unchecked against the DNA. TRBV21-1 is designated a pseudogene. This clonotype was sampled from a human donor. CDR3 nucleotide sequence: TGTGCCAGCATAAAAGGGGAGGGGAAGACCCCCTCCTACGAGCAGTACTTC. Its translation: CASIKGEGKTPSYEQYF.